What follows are 7 T cell receptor beta chains derived from one specimen sequenced in a study of regulatory T cells in long-lasting Graves disease. The sample's time point: newly diagnosed GD, antithyroid drugs for less than 3 months. The authors made the TCR library using RNA they extracted from PBMCs. iRepertoire HTBI primers and Arm-PCR of CDR3 regions built TCR beta libraries. One entry per CDR3 protein, called by TCRdb with MiXCR from the multiplex PCR reads. In the table there are 450,000 to 700,000 distinct CDR3 sequences, roughly 13% of which are singletons. These data were also filed under a second study, of T cells in Graves' hyperthyroidism and ophthalmopathy.

The sample here was peripheral blood mononuclear cells (PBMCs), taken at new diagnosis, from a patient treated with antithyroid drugs. Receptors originate from a man younger than 40 with Graves disease.

This clonotype was picked up many times. This rearrangement joins TRBV5-1 to TRBJ2-3; 13 nucleotides align to TRBD2. The CDR3 runs 18 residues. Per the germline V gene, CDR1 is SGHRS and CDR2 is YFSETQ. The ends lost 5 bases at V and 4 bases at J; junction bases unmatched: 13. CDR3 loop: CASSRRWTGLAGPDTQYF. As DNA, the CDR3 is TGCGCCAGCAGTCGGAGGTGGACGGGACTAGCGGGACCAGATACGCAGTATTTT.

This clonotype was detected many times. V is TRBV7-9 and J is TRBJ2-7; TRBD1 might be the D (6 bases). Trimming left V 0 bases short and J 5 bases short, with 11 bases between. The CDR3 extends over 14 amino acids. The germline V gene encodes CDR1 SEHNR and CDR2 FQNEAQ (reference sequence). CDR3 loop: CASSLAGGRNEQYF. DNA for the CDR3: TGTGCCAGCAGCTTAGCTGGGGGCCGAAACGAGCAGTACTTC.

The chain has TRBV5-1 and TRBJ2-2, with 12 bases fitting TRBD2. Trimming took 6 bases from V and 7 from J; bases not matched to a gene: 7. This CDR3 is 15 amino acids long. From germline, CDR1 is SGHRS and CDR2 YFSETQ. The CDR3 region is CASMKLAGGSGELFF. The CDR3 bases are TGCGCCAGCATGAAGCTAGCGGGAGGGAGCGGGGAGCTGTTTTTT.

This clonotype was seen a handful of times. A junction end diverges from the germline sequence, so it may reflect a read error. This chain joins TRBV27 and TRBJ2-7; D is perhaps TRBD1 (6 bases). CDR1 MNHEY and CDR2 SMNVEV come from the germline V gene (reference sequence). The length of the CDR3 is 13 residues. The DNA of the CDR3 is TGTGCCAGCAGTTCACAGGGTCTCTACAAGCAGTACTTC. This codes for CASSSQGLYKQYF.

The chain employs TRBV7-2 and TRBJ2-2; 12 nucleotides match TRBD2. V lost 5 bases and J lost 4; bases outside the gene matches: 5. The CDR3 has 16 amino acids. Germline-derived CDR1 and CDR2 are SGHTA and FQGNSA. In DNA, the CDR3 is TGTACCAGCAGCCCCGCTAGCGGGAGGGCCACCGGGGAGCTGTTTTTT. Protein: CTSSPASGRATGELFF.

This clonotype has more than one count but fewer than ten. The V gene is TRBV6-1, the J gene TRBJ2-2; D remains ambiguous. Trimming removed 8 bases at V and 0 bases at J, with 13 bases between. The CDR3 consists of 15 residues. Germline CDR1 reads MNHNS; CDR2 reads SASEGT. This CDR3 reads CASAVGASNTGELFF. The CDR3 DNA sequence: TGTGCCAGCGCTGTTGGAGCGTCGAACACCGGGGAGCTGTTTTTT.

The V gene is TRBV19, the J gene TRBJ2-2; possibly TRBD1 for D (6 bases). Trimming cost V 3 bases and J 6 bases, with 11 bases left between them. Per germline, CDR1 LNHDA and CDR2 SQIVND (reference sequence). The CDR3 spans 14 residues. In DNA form, the CDR3 reads TGTGCCAGTAGTATCGCGACAGGATCCGGGGAGCTGTTTTTT. It specifies CASSIATGSGELFF.